What follows are 8 T cell receptor beta chains derived from one specimen sequenced in a study of T cell repertoires in cytomegalovirus infection. Using its own MiXCR run on the reads, TCRdb lists one record per CDR3 protein. The sample contains roughly 180,000 distinct CDR3 sequences, roughly 20% of which appear only once. These TCRs' antigens remain unknown. Source: CD8+ T cells from cultured PBMCs, taken from culture after CMV antigen stimulation. The receptors shown here come from a human donor in good health (CMV status not recorded). Some clones in this sample may be carry-over from other donors' samples.

This clonotype was recorded at least ten times. V is TRBV9 and J is TRBJ1-1, with no clear D. Trimming shortened V by 4 bases and J by 0 bases, and 7 bases separated the two germline ends. The CDR3 length is 13 residues. CDR1 SGDLS and CDR2 YYNGEE come from the germline V gene. The CDR3 nucleotides read TGTGCCAGCAGCTCGGCTATGAACACTGAAGCTTTCTTT. Residues: CASSSAMNTEAFF.

This chain uses TRBV7-2 with TRBJ1-1; D remains ambiguous. The germline gives CDR1 SGHTA, CDR2 FQGNSA. This CDR3 is built from 12 residues. V was clipped by 1 base and J by 8 bases, with 8 bases between them. Written as DNA, the CDR3 is TGTGCCAGCAGCTTAGAAAGCTCCGAAGCTTTCTTT. This codes for CASSLESSEAFF.

This chain joins TRBV6-4 and TRBJ2-5; the D call may be TRBD1 or TRBD2 (5 bases each). The CDR3 runs 12 residues. CDR1 MRHNA and CDR2 SNTAGT come from the germline V gene. V shed 9 bases and J shed 5 bases, with 13 bases lying between them. The CDR3: CARGTGIETQYF. The CDR3 DNA reads TGTGCCAGAGGGACCGGCATTGAGACCCAGTACTTC.

This rearrangement joins TRBV20-1 to TRBJ1-5, with D perhaps matching TRBD1 (5 bases). V shed 2 bases and J shed 4 bases, with 9 bases lying between them. The CDR3 has 13 amino acids. Germline lookup yields CDR1 DFQATT and CDR2 SNEGSKA (reference sequence). DNA of the CDR3: TGCAGTGCTAGAAAGGGGATTAATCAGCCCCAGCATTTT. Its protein product is CSARKGINQPQHF.

This rearrangement joins TRBV4-3 to TRBJ1-5; a possible D gene is TRBD1 (6 bases). Looked up from germline, CDR1 is LGHNA and CDR2 is YSLEER. V was shortened by 5 bases and J by 1 base, with 15 bases between the two germline ends. The CDR3 consists of 16 residues. Written as DNA, the CDR3 is TGCGCCAGCAGCTCAGAGGGGGGGAACAGCAATCAGCCCCAGCATTTT. Its protein product is CASSSEGGNSNQPQHF.

The rearrangement links TRBV6-2 or TRBV6-3 to TRBJ1-2; TRBD1 agrees at 7 bases. The CDR3 extends over 17 amino acids. In germline, CDR1 is MNHEY, CDR2 SVGEGT. Germline trimming cut 5 bases from V and 3 bases from J; bases unmatched to any gene: 15. In DNA form, the CDR3 reads TGTGCCAGCAGTGCCTCGGGACAGAGAATTCCCTACTATGGCTACACCTTC. Its translation is CASSASGQRIPYYGYTF.

The genes are TRBV24-1 and TRBJ2-2, with 9 positions matching TRBD2. J gave up 6 bases and V 4 bases, and 5 bases lay outside the gene matches. The length of the CDR3 is 15 residues. Germline V gene sequence: CDR1 KGHDR, CDR2 SFDVKD. The CDR3 reads CATSDSWTSAGELFF. Written as DNA, the CDR3 is TGTGCCACCAGTGACTCCTGGACTAGCGCCGGGGAGCTGTTTTTT.

The CDR3 region is CASSAGGFYTEAFF. CDR3 sequence (DNA): TGTGCCAGCAGCGCGGGGGGATTTTACACTGAAGCTTTCTTT. The rearrangement uses TRBV5-6 and TRBJ1-1, with a possible D match to TRBD1 (5 bases). V was clipped by 4 bases and J by 3 bases, with 13 bases between them. This CDR3 has 14 amino acids. Germline V gene data show CDR1 as SGHDT and CDR2 as YYEEEE.